This T cell receptor (beta chain) was retrieved from a study of T cell responses to AZD1222 COVID-19 vaccine. Note on this clone: The antigen remains undetermined.

Whole-study findings and limits: Once two AZD1222 doses were given, Spike-specific TCR breadth and depth went up. Clonal diversity was possibly underestimated; the donors were predominantly white British and more often female. Spike-spanning, vaccine-associated CD4 TCRs were dominant at 160-218 and 743-854.

This CDR3 is 15 amino acids long. The V end lost 4 bases, the J end lost 5 bases, and 14 bases lay between the germline ends. Germline-derived CDR1 and CDR2 are PRHDT and FYEKMQ (reference sequence). The assay was immunoSEQ multiplex PCR, and TCRdb's table has in-frame clones only and misses some. Seen here are 180,000 or so clones, about 95% observed once, and the top ten hold approximately 0.64%. V and J are TRBV13 and TRBJ1-4, with D uncertain. The input for sequencing was peripheral blood, taken on day 0 of AZD1222 vaccination. The sequence came from an adult in good health. The CDR3 reads CASSSRLSGNEKLFF. Written as DNA, the CDR3 is TGTGCCAGCAGCTCCCGACTTTCGGGAAATGAAAAACTGTTTTTT.